This T cell receptor beta chain emerged from a study of blood T cell repertoires in COVID-19. About the research overall: COVID-19 samples, acute and convalescent, were from the United States, Italy and Spain. Nucleic acid was either cDNA or gDNA, and it came from T cells, B-cell-depleted T cells, or PBMCs.

In the original workflow: Quantification of nucleated cells was approximated via reference gene primer amplification. Some clones are missing from TCRdb's copy, which holds only in-frame ones; the method was immunoSEQ multiplex PCR. V, J and clone size were drawn from that table, and D and trimming were deduced from the DNA. The table has about 98,000 clones, about 87% seen once. CDR1 is MDHEN, CDR2 SYDVKM, per germline. After removal of 6 bases from V and 1 base from J, the junction contained 10 bases not matched to a gene. The CDR3 runs to 17 residues. Sample: peripheral blood. The TCR was taken from a man aged 45-60 years with active or convalescent COVID-19. The chain carries TRBV28 and TRBJ2-2, with 8 bases identical to TRBD2. DNA for the CDR3: TGTGCCAGCAGGACGGGGGCGGGGGGCCAGAACACCGGGGAGCTGTTTTTT. Its translation is CASRTGAGGQNTGELFF.